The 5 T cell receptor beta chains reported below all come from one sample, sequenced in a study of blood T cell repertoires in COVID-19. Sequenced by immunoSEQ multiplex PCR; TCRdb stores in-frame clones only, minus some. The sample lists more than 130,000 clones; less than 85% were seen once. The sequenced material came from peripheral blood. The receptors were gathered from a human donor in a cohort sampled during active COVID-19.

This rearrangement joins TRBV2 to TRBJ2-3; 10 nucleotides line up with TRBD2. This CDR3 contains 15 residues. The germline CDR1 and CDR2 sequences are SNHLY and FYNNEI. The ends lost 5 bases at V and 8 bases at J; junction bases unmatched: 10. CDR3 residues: CASSPYTSGEGTQYF. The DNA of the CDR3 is TGTGCCAGCAGTCCCTATACTAGCGGGGAAGGTACGCAGTATTTT.

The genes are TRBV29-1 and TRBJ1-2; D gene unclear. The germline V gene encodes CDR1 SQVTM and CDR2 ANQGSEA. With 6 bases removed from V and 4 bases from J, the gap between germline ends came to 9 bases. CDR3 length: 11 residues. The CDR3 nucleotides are TGCAGCGTCAGAATCCTCTATGGCTACACCTTC. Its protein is CSVRILYGYTF. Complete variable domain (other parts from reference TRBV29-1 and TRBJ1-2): SAVISQKPSRDICQRGTSLTIQCQVDSQVTMMFWYRQQPGQSLTLIATANQGSEATYESGFVIDKFPISRPNLTFSTLTVSNMSPEDSSIYLCSVRILYGYTFGSGTRLTVV.

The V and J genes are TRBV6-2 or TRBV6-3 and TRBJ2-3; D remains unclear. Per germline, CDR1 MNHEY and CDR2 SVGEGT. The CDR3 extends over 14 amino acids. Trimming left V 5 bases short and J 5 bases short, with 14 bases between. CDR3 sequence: CASSHWSAGDTQYF. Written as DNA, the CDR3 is TGTGCCAGCAGTCACTGGAGTGCCGGAGATACGCAGTATTTT.

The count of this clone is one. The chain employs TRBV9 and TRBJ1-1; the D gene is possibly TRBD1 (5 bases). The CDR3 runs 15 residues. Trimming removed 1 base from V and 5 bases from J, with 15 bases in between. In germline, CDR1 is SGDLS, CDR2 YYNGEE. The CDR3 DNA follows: TGTGCCAGCAGCGTATTGGGGCAGGGAAGTACTGAAGCTTTCTTT. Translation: CASSVLGQGSTEAFF.

CDR3 DNA sequence: TGTGCCAGCAGCCAAGATACGGGCGAGCAGTACTTC. Its translation is CASSQDTGEQYF. The chain combines TRBV3-1 (or the pseudogene TRBV3-2) with TRBJ2-7; unclear D gene. Germline CDR1 is LGHDT and CDR2 is YNNKEL (reference sequence). V lost 0 bases and J lost 6, with 6 bases in between. This CDR3 comprises 12 residues.